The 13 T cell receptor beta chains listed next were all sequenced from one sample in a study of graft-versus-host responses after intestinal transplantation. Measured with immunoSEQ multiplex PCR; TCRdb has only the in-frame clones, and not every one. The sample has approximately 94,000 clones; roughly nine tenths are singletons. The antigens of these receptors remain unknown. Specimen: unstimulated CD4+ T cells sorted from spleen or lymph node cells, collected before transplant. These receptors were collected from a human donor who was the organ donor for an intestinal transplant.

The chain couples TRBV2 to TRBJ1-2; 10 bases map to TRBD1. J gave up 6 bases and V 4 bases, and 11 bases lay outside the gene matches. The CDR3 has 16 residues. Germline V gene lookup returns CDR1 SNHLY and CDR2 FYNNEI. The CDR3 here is CASSGERDRGRNGYTF. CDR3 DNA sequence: TGTGCCAGCAGTGGGGAACGGGACAGGGGAAGAAATGGCTACACCTTC. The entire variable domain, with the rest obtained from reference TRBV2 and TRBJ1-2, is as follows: EPEVTQTPSHQVTQMGQEVILRCVPISNHLYFYWYRQILGQKVEFLVSFYNNEISEKSEIFDDQFSVERPDGSNFTLKIRSTKLEDSAMYFCASSGERDRGRNGYTFGSGTRLTVV.

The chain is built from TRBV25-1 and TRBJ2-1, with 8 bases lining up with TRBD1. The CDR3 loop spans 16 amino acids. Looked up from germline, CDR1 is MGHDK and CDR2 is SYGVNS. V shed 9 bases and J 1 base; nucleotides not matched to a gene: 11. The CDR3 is CASEEYRGVSYNEQFF. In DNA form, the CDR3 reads TGTGCCAGTGAAGAGTACAGGGGGGTATCCTACAATGAGCAGTTCTTC.

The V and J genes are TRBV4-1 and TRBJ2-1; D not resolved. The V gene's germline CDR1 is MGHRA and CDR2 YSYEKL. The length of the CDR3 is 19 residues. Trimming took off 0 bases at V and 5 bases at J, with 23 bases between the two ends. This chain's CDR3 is CASSQERKGGPWYHNEQFF. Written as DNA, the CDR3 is TGCGCCAGCAGCCAAGAACGGAAGGGCGGTCCATGGTATCACAATGAGCAGTTCTTC.

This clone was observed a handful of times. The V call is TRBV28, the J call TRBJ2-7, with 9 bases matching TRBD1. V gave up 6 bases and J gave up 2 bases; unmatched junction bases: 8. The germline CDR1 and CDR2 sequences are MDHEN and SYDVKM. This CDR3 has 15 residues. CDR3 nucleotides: TGTGCCAGCAGAAGTCCGGGACAGGGCACCTACGAGCAGTACTTC. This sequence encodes CASRSPGQGTYEQYF. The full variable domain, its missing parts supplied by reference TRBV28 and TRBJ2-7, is DVKVTQSSRYLVKRTGEKVFLECVQDMDHENMFWYRQDPGLGLRLIYFSYDVKMKEKGDIPEGYSVSREKKERFSLILESASTNQTSMYLCASRSPGQGTYEQYFGPGTRLTVT.

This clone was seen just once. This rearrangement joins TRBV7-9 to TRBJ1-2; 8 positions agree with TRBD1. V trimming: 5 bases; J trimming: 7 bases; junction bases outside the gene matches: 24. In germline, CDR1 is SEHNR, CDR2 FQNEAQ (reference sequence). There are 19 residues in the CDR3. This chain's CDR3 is CASSLNNPPERTGTGGYTF. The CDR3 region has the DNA TGTGCCAGCAGCCTCAACAACCCCCCGGAGAGGACAGGGACCGGTGGCTACACCTTC.

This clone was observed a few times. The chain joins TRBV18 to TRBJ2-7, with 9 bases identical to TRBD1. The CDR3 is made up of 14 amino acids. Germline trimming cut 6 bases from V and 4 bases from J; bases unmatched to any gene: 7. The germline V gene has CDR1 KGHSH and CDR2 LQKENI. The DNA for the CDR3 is TGTGCCAGCTCGCCGGACAGGGGAGGGTACGAGCAGTACTTC. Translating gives CASSPDRGGYEQYF.

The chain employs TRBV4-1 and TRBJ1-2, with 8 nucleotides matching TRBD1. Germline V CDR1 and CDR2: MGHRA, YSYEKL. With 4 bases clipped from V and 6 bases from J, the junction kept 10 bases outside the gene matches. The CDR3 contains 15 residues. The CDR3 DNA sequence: TGCGCCAGCAGCCCCACTACCGGACAGGGCCATGGCTACACCTTC. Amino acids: CASSPTTGQGHGYTF.

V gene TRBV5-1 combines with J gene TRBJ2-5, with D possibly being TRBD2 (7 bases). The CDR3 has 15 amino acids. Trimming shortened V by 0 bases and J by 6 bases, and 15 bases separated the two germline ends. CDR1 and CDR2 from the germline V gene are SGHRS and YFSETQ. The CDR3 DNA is TGCGCCAGCAGCTTGGAAGGGAGGGGGTTACAGACCCAGTACTTC. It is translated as CASSLEGRGLQTQYF.

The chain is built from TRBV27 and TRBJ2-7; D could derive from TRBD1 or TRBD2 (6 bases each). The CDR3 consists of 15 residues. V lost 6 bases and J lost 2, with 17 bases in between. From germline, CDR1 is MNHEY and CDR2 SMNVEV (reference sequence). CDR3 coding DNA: TGTGCCAGCAGGGGGGGCAGACTTGGGACCTACGAGCAGTACTTC. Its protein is CASRGGRLGTYEQYF.

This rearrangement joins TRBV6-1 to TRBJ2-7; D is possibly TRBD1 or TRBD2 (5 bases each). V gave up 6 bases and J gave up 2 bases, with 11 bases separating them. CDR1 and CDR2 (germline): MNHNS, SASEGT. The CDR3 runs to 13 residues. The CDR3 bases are TGTGCCAGCAGCGGGGACCCTCCCTACGAGCAGTACTTC. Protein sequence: CASSGDPPYEQYF.

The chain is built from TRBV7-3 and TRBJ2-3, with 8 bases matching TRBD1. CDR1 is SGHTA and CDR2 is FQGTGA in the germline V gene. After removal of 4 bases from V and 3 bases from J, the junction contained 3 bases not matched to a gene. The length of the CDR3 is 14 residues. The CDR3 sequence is CASSSNRGTDTQYF. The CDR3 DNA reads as TGTGCCAGCAGCTCCAACAGGGGGACAGATACGCAGTATTTT.

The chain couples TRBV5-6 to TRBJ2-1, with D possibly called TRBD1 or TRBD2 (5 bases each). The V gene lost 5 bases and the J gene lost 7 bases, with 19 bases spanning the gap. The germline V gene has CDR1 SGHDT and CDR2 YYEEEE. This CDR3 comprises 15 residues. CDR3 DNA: TGTGCCAGCAGTATGTGGTGGCAGGGCGGGAATGAGCAGTTCTTC. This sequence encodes CASSMWWQGGNEQFF.

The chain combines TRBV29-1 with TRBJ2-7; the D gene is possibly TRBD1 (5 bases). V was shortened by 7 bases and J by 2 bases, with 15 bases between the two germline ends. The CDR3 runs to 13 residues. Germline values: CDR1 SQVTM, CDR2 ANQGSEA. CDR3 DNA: TGCAGCGCCCGTTTAGGGGTAACCTACGAGCAGTACTTC. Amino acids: CSARLGVTYEQYF.